The 11 T cell receptor beta chains reported below all come from one sample, sequenced in a study of T-cell reconstitution after alpha-beta-depleted transplantation in children. Researchers prepared the TCRbeta library using unique molecular identifiers, the study reports. TCRdb called the PCR reads again in MiXCR, with one record for every CDR3 protein. Of roughly 500,000 distinct CDR3 sequences listed, under 15% are singletons. The sample in question was PBMCs from the stem cell graft donor, obtained from the stem cell graft. These receptors were taken from a human donor who donated a stem cell graft to a child with combined immunodeficiency.

This clonotype was counted many times. The CDR3: CATSRDHEQYF. The CDR3 nucleotides are TGTGCCACCAGCAGAGATCACGAGCAGTACTTC. The chain is built from TRBV15 and TRBJ2-7; D gene unclear. Germline lookup yields CDR1 LNHNV and CDR2 YYDKDF (reference sequence). The germline V and J ends were trimmed by 0 bases and 5 bases, with 2 bases remaining between them. CDR3 length equals 11 residues.

This clonotype was found many times. The chain has TRBV12-3 or TRBV12-4 and TRBJ2-1; 9 bases fit TRBD2. The CDR3 covers 17 residues. Unmatched junction bases numbered 10, after V lost 3 bases and J lost 4 bases. The CDR3 loop reads CASSLYSGGRGYNEQFF. The CDR3, as DNA: TGTGCCAGCAGTTTGTATTCGGGCGGGAGGGGATACAATGAGCAGTTCTTC.

Regarding this clonotype: The CDR3 end shows no conserved phenylalanine or tryptophan, and so a read error is likely. This rearrangement joins TRBV12-3 or TRBV12-4 to TRBJ1-1, with TRBD1 identical over 7 bases. The CDR3 covers 13 residues. The chain's CDR3 is CASRPMDRTEAFS. The CDR3 nucleotides read TGTGCCAGCAGACCTATGGACAGGACTGAGGCTTTCTCT.

The chain combines TRBV24-1 with TRBJ2-3; perhaps TRBD1 as D (6 bases). Germline-derived CDR1 and CDR2 are KGHDR and SFDVKD. This CDR3 spans 14 amino acids. V lost 11 bases, J lost 4 bases, and 18 bases lay in between. The CDR3 is CAIQSAGAADTQYF. DNA for the CDR3: TGTGCCATCCAATCAGCAGGGGCCGCAGATACGCAGTATTTT.

V is TRBV11-2 and J is TRBJ2-3; a weak D match, TRBD1 (6 bases). CDR3 length: 16 amino acids. CDR1 and CDR2 from the germline V gene are SGHAT and FQNNGV. Trimming shortened V by 0 bases and J by 2 bases, and 12 bases separated the two germline ends. The CDR3 sequence is CASSLDPGEPTDTQYF. The CDR3 DNA reads as TGTGCCAGCAGCTTAGATCCAGGGGAGCCCACAGATACGCAGTATTTT.

In this sample, this clonotype turned up many times. The rearrangement links TRBV5-4 to TRBJ2-5; D not certain. The V gene lost 2 bases and the J gene lost 5 bases, with 10 bases spanning the gap. CDR1 is SGHNT and CDR2 is YYREEE in the germline V gene (reference sequence). There are 13 residues in the CDR3. CDR3 loop: CASSFELSETQYF. Here the CDR3 DNA reads TGTGCCAGCAGCTTCGAGTTGTCCGAGACCCAGTACTTC. The full variable domain, in which reference TRBV5-4 and TRBJ2-5 provide the parts outside the CDR3, is ETGVTQSPTHLIKTRGQQVTLRCSSQSGHNTVSWYQQALGQGPQFIFQYYREEENGRGNFPPRFSGLQFPNYSSELNVNALELDDSALYLCASSFELSETQYFGPGTRLLVL.

This clonotype came up many times. The gene calls are TRBV20-1 and TRBJ2-1; maybe TRBD1 (6 bases). The V gene's germline CDR1 is DFQATT and CDR2 SNEGSKA (reference sequence). Trimming stripped 7 bases from V and 4 bases from J, with 11 bases between. This CDR3 comprises 12 residues. The CDR3 loop is CSVTGQYNEQFF. The CDR3 coding sequence is TGCAGTGTGACAGGACAATACAATGAGCAGTTCTTC.

This rearrangement joins TRBV7-3 to TRBJ1-5, with 7 bases that match TRBD1. Germline-derived CDR1 and CDR2 are SGHTA and FQGTGA. CDR3 length: 13 residues. The V gene end was trimmed by 5 bases and the J gene end by 7 bases; junction bases not matched to a gene: 5. The CDR3 protein is CASSEGAYQPQHF. The CDR3, as DNA: TGTGCCAGCAGCGAGGGGGCATACCAGCCCCAGCATTTT.

The chain employs TRBV12-3 or TRBV12-4 and TRBJ1-5; 8 positions agree with TRBD1. The length of the CDR3 is 14 residues. Trimming at V came to 6 bases and at J to 2 bases, leaving 3 bases not matched to a gene. The DNA for the CDR3 is TGTGCCAGCAGGCAGGGGGCTGGCAATCAGCCCCAGCATTTT. This codes for CASRQGAGNQPQHF.

This clonotype was observed many times. The rearrangement uses TRBV7-8 and TRBJ2-1, with D maybe TRBD2 (6 bases). Trimming took 3 bases from V and 8 from J, leaving 11 bases between them. Germline lookup yields CDR1 SGHVS and CDR2 FQNEAQ. The CDR3 runs to 13 residues. CDR3 residues: CASSLDPGDEQFF. CDR3 coding DNA: TGTGCCAGCAGCTTGGACCCGGGGGATGAGCAGTTCTTC.

The chain links TRBV12-3 or TRBV12-4 to TRBJ2-7; tentatively, D is TRBD2 (7 bases). Trimming took off 2 bases at V and 7 bases at J, with 18 bases between the two ends. The CDR3 has 15 residues. CDR3 nucleotide sequence: TGTGCCAGCAGTTTAAGGGGGGACTATCCCGGGGAGCAGTACTTC. Translation: CASSLRGDYPGEQYF.